These T cell receptor beta chains were read from a single sample in a study of long-term antiretroviral therapy in people with HIV. Method: immunoSEQ multiplex PCR; TCRdb's copy keeps in-frame clones and lacks some. The sample has about 25,000 clones, roughly 85% seen once. Here the sequenced sample was unsorted PBMCs, taken 1.2 years after starting antiretroviral therapy. The source is a man between 50 and 59 years old with HIV. Each CDR3 is given with its conserved first and last residue. The D gene is left open where the match is weak. Some rows have no size entry. The others give once, few or many, or a class for an expanded clone.

length,V,size,D,CDR3
13,TRBV2,-,-,CASKRDSNQPQHF
13,TRBV6-5,-,-,CASSYGGNYGYTF
14,TRBV27,-,-,CASGYLDSSYEQYF
14,TRBV7-9,-,-,CASSFSQSTYGYTF
15,TRBV19,-,-,CASTSWGGLQQPQHF
19,TRBV7-6,-,TRBD1,CASSLVPGSDRVSYNEQFF
18,TRBV6-7,few,TRBD2,CASSYGTSGGLSSYEQYF
14,TRBV7-3,-,TRBD2,CASSLGGNKETQYF
14,TRBV28,-,-,CASSSAGRGTEAFF
15,TRBV5-4,-,TRBD1,CASSPPEDRENTQYF
14,TRBV7-2,-,-,CASSSTGWGQPQHF
13,TRBV7-9,-,-,CASSLQGSGEQYF
15,TRBV4-1,-,TRBD1,CASSQRTGDNYEQYF
14,TRBV7-8,-,-,CASSLVGRIGEQYF
17,TRBV27,-,-,CASSLSYRTATNEKLFF
13,TRBV5-4,-,-,CASSLGGDQPQHF
15,TRBV6-5,-,-,CASSYGQGLNQPQHF
14,TRBV7-6,-,-,CASSLELGNQPQHF
12,TRBV6-5,-,-,CASKRYPYEQYF
15,TRBV18,-,-,CASSHQRGADYGYTF
15,TRBV6-1,-,-,CASRSRGVTKNIQYF
18,TRBV9,once,-,CASSVGWGSIAGANVLTF
15,TRBV7-9,-,TRBD1,CAIRADRAPDYEQYF
15,TRBV6-1,-,TRBD1,CASGDRDYSNQPQHF
15,TRBV11-2,few,-,CASSLQETSSYEQYF
15,TRBV7-9,once,-,CASSLVDLHTYEQYF
13,TRBV29-1,-,-,CSGLSGANYGYTF
15,TRBV19,-,TRBD1,CASSSPTGGSTEAFF
15,TRBV28,-,-,CASSIPTGNNSPLHF